The 26 T cell receptor beta chains below come from one sample, sequenced in a study of T cells after yellow fever vaccination. TCRdb analysed the 5' RACE reads with MiXCR anew, one entry per CDR3 protein. The data show some 300,000 distinct CDR3 sequences, under 9% seen once. Material: CD4+ T cells sorted from PBMCs, obtained 5 days after the yellow fever booster vaccination. Receptors originate from a man aged 18 to 35 who received the YFV17D yellow fever vaccine.

This clonotype has only a few counts. The CDR3 sequence: CASSSGQGGYEQYV. In DNA, the CDR3 is TGTGCCAGCAGTTCAGGACAGGGAGGATACGAGCAGTACGTC. The V call is TRBV7-9, the J call TRBJ2-7; 8 nucleotides line up with TRBD1. V dropped 6 bases and J dropped 4; count of bases not matched to a gene: 8. Per the germline V gene, CDR1 is SEHNR and CDR2 is FQNEAQ (reference sequence). The CDR3 is 14 residues long.

The chain uses TRBV6-5 and TRBJ2-1; TRBD2 matches 10 bases. This CDR3 contains 16 residues. Germline assignment: CDR1 MNHEY and CDR2 SVGAGI. V lost 5 bases to trimming and J lost 8 bases; unmatched junction nucleotides: 12. CDR3 sequence (DNA): TGTGCCAGCAGTCCCACTAGCGGGGCTCCGGTGGATGAGCAGTTCTTC. It specifies CASSPTSGAPVDEQFF.

The sample holds many counts of this clonotype. The CDR3: CASSPRTSSTDTQYF. CDR3 sequence (DNA): TGTGCCAGCAGTCCGAGGACATCTAGCACAGATACGCAGTATTTT. This chain connects TRBV6-2 or TRBV6-3 to TRBJ2-3, with D maybe TRBD1 (5 bases). The CDR3 consists of 15 residues. V was clipped by 5 bases and J by 0 bases, with 12 bases between them. Germline V gives CDR1 MNHEY, CDR2 SVGEGT.

There are a few counts of this clonotype. The J gene is TRBJ1-2, the V gene TRBV20-1, with D hard to call. CDR3 length: 13 residues. V lost 6 bases to trimming and J lost 0 bases, with 11 bases between them. The V gene's germline CDR1 is DFQATT and CDR2 SNEGSKA (reference sequence). The CDR3 nucleotides read TGCAGTGCATCTCACCCTACTAACTATGGCTACACCTTC. It encodes CSASHPTNYGYTF.

The sample holds many counts of this clonotype. The V call is TRBV5-8, the J call TRBJ2-5, with 13 bases lining up with TRBD2. The CDR3 consists of 15 residues. V was clipped by 4 bases and J by 3 bases; unmatched bases: 3. Germline V CDR1 and CDR2: SGHTS, YDEGEE. The CDR3 loop reads CASSPGLAGEETQYF. CDR3 nucleotide sequence: TGTGCCAGCAGCCCTGGACTAGCGGGGGAAGAGACCCAGTACTTC.

V gene TRBV19 combines with J gene TRBJ1-1; D call uncertain. The CDR3 is made up of 13 amino acids. Trimming pared 1 base from V and 0 bases from J, leaving 3 bases between. Germline CDR1 reads LNHDA; CDR2 reads SQIVND (reference sequence). The chain's CDR3 is CASSIVVNTEAFF. The CDR3 bases are TGTGCCAGTAGTATAGTGGTGAACACTGAAGCTTTCTTT.

This clonotype was counted a few times. The chain couples TRBV15 to TRBJ1-4; TRBD1 might be the D (6 bases). Germline CDR1 reads LNHNV; CDR2 reads YYDKDF (reference sequence). Deletions cut 0 bases from V and 13 bases from J, with 12 bases between. The length of the CDR3 is 13 residues. The CDR3: CATSRDPGQVLFF. CDR3 nucleotides: TGTGCCACCAGCAGAGATCCGGGACAAGTACTGTTTTTT.

This chain uses TRBV12-3 or TRBV12-4 with TRBJ1-5, with a tentative D call TRBD1 (6 bases). Trimming took 3 bases from V and 8 from J, leaving 26 bases between them. CDR3 length: 18 residues. This CDR3 reads CASSFLLGGPLGLKPQHF. Here the CDR3 DNA reads TGTGCCAGCAGTTTTCTTTTGGGGGGGCCCCTTGGTTTGAAGCCCCAGCATTTT.

This clonotype has a handful of counts. The rearrangement joins TRBV24-1 to TRBJ1-2, with 8 bases lining up with TRBD1. From germline, CDR1 is KGHDR and CDR2 SFDVKD. The trim removed 4 bases at V and 2 bases at J, leaving 5 bases unmatched. The CDR3 has 15 residues. The CDR3 reads CATSDPGQGNYGYTF. The CDR3 DNA reads as TGTGCCACCAGTGACCCCGGACAGGGCAACTATGGCTACACCTTC.

The genes are TRBV7-6 and TRBJ2-1, with D possibly being TRBD1 (6 bases). Germline values: CDR1 SGHVS, CDR2 FNYEAQ. The V end lost 2 bases, the J end lost 5 bases, and 16 bases lay between the germline ends. CDR3 length: 16 amino acids. CDR3 sequence (DNA): TGTGCCAGCAGCTTATCCCCCGTGGGACAAAACAATGAGCAGTTCTTC. Translating it yields CASSLSPVGQNNEQFF.

This clonotype appeared a few times. This sequence joins TRBV5-1 and TRBJ1-4; D gene ambiguous. This CDR3 spans 15 amino acids. The V and J ends lost 4 bases and 2 bases respectively, with 12 bases between them. Germline CDR1 and CDR2: SGHRS and YFSETQ. In DNA form, the CDR3 reads TGCGCCAGCAGCCCTCTCGAGGGCACTAATGAAAAACTGTTTTTT. Protein: CASSPLEGTNEKLFF.

This clonotype was counted many times. V gene TRBV29-1 combines with J gene TRBJ2-3; a possible D gene is TRBD2 (6 bases). The ends were cut back, 7 bases at V and 0 bases at J, with 14 bases in the middle. Germline V gene lookup returns CDR1 SQVTM and CDR2 ANQGSEA. The CDR3 consists of 14 residues. CDR3 DNA: TGCAGCGCCTCGGGGCGGGGTAGCACAGATACGCAGTATTTT. Translated, it gives CSASGRGSTDTQYF.

This clonotype was picked up a small number of times. The rearrangement uses TRBV7-2 and TRBJ1-5; TRBD1 might be the D (6 bases). Trimming took off 1 base at V and 6 bases at J, with 10 bases between the two ends. Germline V lookup: CDR1 SGHTA, CDR2 FQGNSA. The CDR3 is 14 residues long. As DNA, the CDR3 is TGTGCCAGCAGCTTAGTTGAGGGGGGTCAGCCCCAGCATTTT. It translates to CASSLVEGGQPQHF.

This clonotype was counted ten times or more. This chain connects TRBV4-3 to TRBJ2-3, with TRBD1 matching over 8 bases. The CDR3 runs to 15 residues. V was clipped by 0 bases and J by 4 bases; unmatched bases: 3. Germline CDR1 LGHNA, CDR2 YSLEER. The CDR3 loop reads CASSQEYRGADTQYF. The CDR3 coding sequence is TGCGCCAGCAGCCAAGAGTACAGGGGGGCAGATACGCAGTATTTT.

The chain uses TRBV9 and TRBJ1-6; D gene uncertain. Trimming stripped 0 bases from V and 0 bases from J, with 7 bases between. CDR3 size: 16 residues. Germline CDR1 and CDR2: SGDLS and YYNGEE. CDR3 amino acids: CASSVAVSSYNSPLHF. Written as DNA, the CDR3 is TGTGCCAGCAGCGTAGCTGTGAGCTCCTATAATTCACCCCTCCACTTT.

The chain joins TRBV5-1 to TRBJ2-3; D unresolved. Germline-derived CDR1 and CDR2 are SGHRS and YFSETQ. The CDR3 runs 13 residues. V lost 9 bases, J lost 0 bases, and 11 bases lay in between. The CDR3 nucleotides are TGCGCCACCAGTACAGCTAGCACAGATACGCAGTATTTT. Its protein is CATSTASTDTQYF.

This clonotype has a handful of counts. J is TRBJ2-7 and V is TRBV20-1, with D perhaps TRBD1 (6 bases). This CDR3 has 15 residues. V shed 3 bases and J shed 5 bases, with 20 bases lying between them. The germline gives CDR1 DFQATT, CDR2 SNEGSKA (reference sequence). This CDR3 reads CSARAATTGINEQYV. In nucleotides, the CDR3 is TGCAGTGCTAGGGCGGCAACGACAGGAATTAACGAGCAGTACGTC.

This clonotype has just a few counts. The chain combines TRBV10-3 with TRBJ1-6; D remains ambiguous. The CDR3 extends over 16 amino acids. The germline V gene has CDR1 ENHRY and CDR2 SYGVKD. V was trimmed by 6 bases and J by 8 bases, leaving 20 bases between them. CDR3 in amino acids: CAISLGRARNDSPLHF. CDR3 bases: TGTGCCATCAGCTTGGGGAGGGCCAGAAATGATTCACCCCTCCACTTT.

This chain links TRBV25-1 with TRBJ1-2; D is perhaps TRBD1 (6 bases). Germline V gene lookup returns CDR1 MGHDK and CDR2 SYGVNS. The CDR3 totals 14 residues. V lost 8 bases and J 5 bases, leaving 18 bases between the germline ends. For the CDR3, the DNA is TGTGCCAGCGAAGGGGCTGGGGGCCGATATGGCTACACCTTC. It codes for CASEGAGGRYGYTF.

This clonotype occurred many times. The chain carries TRBV5-1 and TRBJ1-1; 8 bases agree with TRBD1. This CDR3 region has 14 residues. Germline CDR1 is SGHRS and CDR2 is YFSETQ. V dropped 3 bases and J dropped 3; count of bases not matched to a gene: 4. As DNA, the CDR3 is TGCGCCAGCAGCTATTCGACAGGGGACACTGAAGCTTTCTTT. Translated, it gives CASSYSTGDTEAFF.

The J gene is TRBJ2-1, the V gene TRBV20-1; 7 bases match TRBD2. V gave up 4 bases and J gave up 5 bases; unmatched junction bases: 11. Looked up from germline, CDR1 is DFQATT and CDR2 is SNEGSKA (reference sequence). The length of the CDR3 is 15 residues. The CDR3 spells CSATSSAGANNEQFF. As DNA, the CDR3 is TGCAGTGCTACTTCTAGCGCGGGAGCGAACAATGAGCAGTTCTTC.

The chain is built from TRBV6-5 and TRBJ2-2; D may correspond to TRBD1 or TRBD2 (5 bases each). The CDR3 is made up of 13 amino acids. Deletions cut 6 bases from V and 6 bases from J, with 11 bases between. CDR1 MNHEY and CDR2 SVGAGI come from the germline V gene. Written as DNA, the CDR3 is TGTGCCAGCAGGGACCGGGGCGCCGGGGAGCTGTTTTTT. Translated: CASRDRGAGELFF.

The chain employs TRBV6-1 and TRBJ2-7; D gene ambiguous. The germline gives CDR1 MNHNS, CDR2 SASEGT. The CDR3 contains 12 residues. The V and J ends lost 5 bases and 6 bases respectively, with 11 bases between them. Written as DNA, the CDR3 is TGTGCCAGCAGTTTCTCCGACCGCGAGCAGTACGTC. It specifies CASSFSDREQYV.

This clonotype appeared a few times. The chain recombines TRBV25-1 with TRBJ2-7, with D maybe TRBD2 (6 bases). This CDR3 has 13 amino acids. CDR1 and CDR2 from the germline V gene are MGHDK and SYGVNS. V was clipped by 1 base and J by 6 bases, with 10 bases between them. CDR3 residues: CASSESIGGEQYV. CDR3 sequence (DNA): TGTGCCAGCAGTGAATCAATCGGGGGCGAGCAGTACGTC.

CDR3 bases: TGTGCCAGCAGCTTAGAGGTCTGGAATGAGCAGTTCTTC. The encoded protein is CASSLEVWNEQFF. J is TRBJ2-1 and V is TRBV11-3; D not certain. The CDR3 sequence is 13 residues long. Deletions cut 0 bases from V and 7 bases from J, with 7 bases between. The germline gives CDR1 SGHNT, CDR2 YENEEA.

CDR3 loop: CASSIHGATGELFF. CDR3 DNA: TGTGCCAGCAGCATTCACGGGGCGACCGGGGAGCTGTTTTTT. The chain couples TRBV9 to TRBJ2-2; perhaps D is TRBD1 or TRBD2 (5 bases each). Germline CDR1 is SGDLS and CDR2 is YYNGEE. Trimming removed 4 bases from V and 5 bases from J, with 12 bases in between. CDR3 size: 14 residues. The whole variable domain, filled in from reference TRBV9 and TRBJ2-2, reads DSGVTQTPKHLITATGQRVTLRCSPRSGDLSVYWYQQSLDQGLQFLIQYYNGEERAKGNILERFSAQQFPDLHSELNLSSLELGDSALYFCASSIHGATGELFFGEGSRLTVL.